Shown below are 18 T cell receptor beta chains from a single sample sequenced in a study of regulatory T cells in long-lasting Graves disease (dated by TCRdb to 2020 to 2023). Sample time point, as interpreted from the label and publication: persistent/refractory GD, antithyroid drugs over 5 years with positive TRAb. For both TCR sequencing and RNA sequencing, RNA was extracted from PBMCs in TRIzol. Receptor libraries were prepared by multiplex PCR. TCRdb names Illumina HiSeq 4000 as the instrument used. To build TCR beta libraries, CDR3 regions were amplified by Arm-PCR using iRepertoire HTBI primers. The public sequencing data were trimmed at Q25 with fastp and processed into clonotypes with MiXCR by TCRdb, which kept only in-frame beta chains. For every CDR3 protein sequence, its rows merge into one entry that carries the most common genes and DNA. This sample gives about 400,000 distinct CDR3 sequences in total; around 20% of them show up just once. The top ten constitute under 25% of the sample.

The starting material was peripheral blood mononuclear cells (PBMCs), obtained when the disease was refractory, from a patient treated with antithyroid drugs. These receptors were collected from a female donor with Graves disease.

This clonotype was found many times. This rearrangement joins TRBV27 to TRBJ1-4, with D unresolved. V lost 6 bases, J lost 0 bases, and 11 bases lay in between. The CDR3 is 15 residues long. The germline gives CDR1 MNHEY, CDR2 SMNVEV (reference sequence). CDR3 nucleotides: TGTGCCAGCAGGATCGGAGAAGCAACTAATGAAAAACTGTTTTTT. Amino acids: CASRIGEATNEKLFF. Full variable domain (outside the CDR3, taken from reference TRBV27 and TRBJ1-4): EAQVTQNPRYLITVTGKKLTVTCSQNMNHEYMSWYRQDPGLGLRQIYYSMNVEVTDKGDVPEGYKVSRKEKRNFPLILESPSPNQTSLYFCASRIGEATNEKLFFGSGTQLSVL.

The genes are TRBV29-1 and TRBJ1-2; perhaps TRBD1 as D (6 bases). The CDR3 is 13 amino acids. The germline V and J ends were trimmed by 5 bases and 4 bases, with 14 bases remaining between them. Germline V CDR1 and CDR2: SQVTM, ANQGSEA. CDR3 nucleotide sequence: TGCAGCGTTTGGAGGGGGGGCGCCTATGGCTACACCTTC. Protein product: CSVWRGGAYGYTF.

This clonotype was picked up many times. The J gene is TRBJ2-7, the V gene TRBV12-3 or TRBV12-4; D is unresolved. The CDR3 is 13 residues long. Trimming stripped 3 bases from V and 3 bases from J, with 9 bases between. The CDR3 loop reads CASSFGSNYEQYF. The CDR3 DNA sequence: TGTGCCAGCAGTTTCGGCAGTAACTACGAGCAGTACTTC.

To note about this clonotype: The CDR3 does not close with the conserved phenylalanine or tryptophan, likely indicating a read error. The chain recombines TRBV5-8 with TRBJ1-1; D possibly corresponds to TRBD1 (6 bases). CDR3 length equals 16 residues. Trimming took off 1 base at V and 1 base at J, with 14 bases between the two ends. The germline gives CDR1 SGHTS, CDR2 YDEGEE. The CDR3 protein is CASSLISRTENTEAFS. For the CDR3, the DNA is TGTGCCAGCAGCTTGATAAGTCGGACAGAGAACACTGAAGCTTTCTCT.

This clonotype appeared once. A much larger clone is a single base away; this may be a read error. CDR3 region: CASSYQGALLNYGYTF. In DNA form, the CDR3 reads TGTGCCAGCAGCTACCAGGGGGCCCTACTCAACTATGGCTACACCTTC. The chain links TRBV7-8 to TRBJ1-2; 8 positions match TRBD1. There are 16 residues in the CDR3. V gave up 4 bases and J gave up 2 bases; unmatched junction bases: 9. The germline V gene encodes CDR1 SGHVS and CDR2 FQNEAQ.

The genes are TRBV7-2 and TRBJ2-2; 9 positions match TRBD1. Germline values: CDR1 SGHTA, CDR2 FQGNSA. The length of the CDR3 is 15 residues. V was pared by 5 bases and J by 7 bases, with 8 bases of the junction left unmatched. The CDR3 loop reads CASSTNRGLGGELFF. In DNA form, the CDR3 reads TGTGCCAGCAGCACCAACAGGGGGCTGGGCGGGGAGCTGTTTTTT.

The chain links TRBV6-2 or TRBV6-3 to TRBJ2-1; D is possibly TRBD2 (6 bases). V was clipped by 2 bases and J by 6 bases, with 14 bases between them. The CDR3 spans 15 residues. The germline V gene encodes CDR1 MNHEY and CDR2 SVGEGT. The CDR3: CASSYDGRTVNEQFF. CDR3 in DNA: TGTGCCAGCAGTTACGACGGGAGAACTGTCAATGAGCAGTTCTTC.

The chain uses TRBV27 and TRBJ1-2; TRBD1 aligns across 9 bases. This CDR3 comprises 14 residues. The germline V gene has CDR1 MNHEY and CDR2 SMNVEV (reference sequence). V shed 6 bases, J shed 4 bases, and the junction held 6 bases outside the gene matches. CDR3 sequence: CASRRTGESYGYTF. The CDR3 DNA reads as TGTGCCAGCAGACGGACAGGGGAAAGCTATGGCTACACCTTC.

The chain employs TRBV20-1 and TRBJ2-5, with 7 nucleotides matching TRBD2. The V segment lost 7 bases and the J segment 3 bases; nucleotides outside the gene matches: 14. This CDR3 is 15 amino acids long. Looked up from germline, CDR1 is DFQATT and CDR2 is SNEGSKA (reference sequence). The CDR3 DNA is TGCAGTGAATCAAATCCGGGACTATTGGAAGAGACCCAGTACTTC. Translation gives CSESNPGLLEETQYF.

This clonotype was counted many times. The chain is built from TRBV28 and TRBJ1-5; D not certain. The CDR3 covers 14 residues. Germline CDR1 reads MDHEN; CDR2 reads SYDVKM. The V gene lost 5 bases and the J gene lost 2 bases, with 10 bases spanning the gap. The CDR3: CASSRSLGNQPQHF. As DNA, the CDR3 is TGTGCCAGCAGTCGGTCCCTTGGCAATCAGCCCCAGCATTTT.

Only a few counts were recorded for this clonotype. V gene TRBV30 combines with J gene TRBJ2-7; maybe TRBD1 (5 bases). The CDR3 spans 11 residues. Germline V gives CDR1 GTSNPN, CDR2 SVGIG (reference sequence). Trimming took off 4 bases at V and 6 bases at J, with 10 bases between the two ends. The CDR3 reads CAWKGDSEQYF. DNA of the CDR3: TGTGCCTGGAAAGGGGATTCCGAGCAGTACTTC.

About this clonotype itself: Just one base apart from a much larger clone, this may be a read error. The V gene is TRBV6-1, the J gene TRBJ1-1; 8 positions match TRBD1. The CDR3 is 20 amino acids. V was clipped by 5 bases and J by 1 base; unmatched bases: 21. Germline values: CDR1 MNHNS, CDR2 SASEGT. This chain's CDR3 is CASSPSSRGTGPGTNTEAFF. In DNA, the CDR3 is TGTGCCAGCAGTCCTAGTTCTCGGGGGACAGGACCGGGAACGAACACTGAAGCTTTCTTT.

This clonotype was detected ten times or more. This sequence joins TRBV20-1 and TRBJ1-1; D gene unclear. Per germline, CDR1 DFQATT and CDR2 SNEGSKA (reference sequence). The CDR3 loop spans 13 amino acids. V lost 1 base, J lost 11 bases, and 17 bases lay in between. CDR3 DNA: TGCAGTGCTAGAGTAAAGGTCCAGAGAGTTGCTTTCTTT. Translating gives CSARVKVQRVAFF.

The genes are TRBV5-6 and TRBJ2-1; TRBD2 is a possible D gene (6 bases). V lost 0 bases and J lost 3, with 13 bases in between. CDR1 is SGHDT and CDR2 is YYEEEE in the germline V gene. The CDR3 loop spans 16 amino acids. The CDR3 region has the DNA TGTGCCAGCAGCTTGGCTCACCTAGCGCTCTACAATGAGCAGTTCTTC. Translated: CASSLAHLALYNEQFF.

This CDR3 is CASSQGDGGPYEQYF. In DNA, the CDR3 is TGCGCCAGCAGCCAAGGGGATGGGGGTCCCTACGAGCAGTACTTC. The rearrangement joins TRBV4-1 to TRBJ2-7; D possibly uses TRBD1 or TRBD2 (5 bases each). Trimming took off 1 base at V and 2 bases at J, with 12 bases between the two ends. The CDR3 loop spans 15 amino acids. Germline V gene data show CDR1 as MGHRA and CDR2 as YSYEKL.

This clonotype was detected ten times or more. The chain carries TRBV20-1 and TRBJ1-4, with D hard to call. CDR1 is DFQATT and CDR2 is SNEGSKA in the germline V gene (reference sequence). The V and J ends lost 6 bases and 8 bases respectively, with 22 bases between them. This CDR3 has 15 amino acids. CDR3 coding DNA: TGCAGTGCACCAAAGGCTTTCCTTAGGTGGGAAAAACTGTTTTTT. Residues: CSAPKAFLRWEKLFF.

V is TRBV6-5 and J is TRBJ1-6; D not resolved. The CDR3 is 15 residues long. The V end lost 0 bases, the J end lost 8 bases, and 11 bases lay between the germline ends. Per germline, CDR1 MNHEY and CDR2 SVGAGI. The DNA of the CDR3 is TGTGCCAGCAGTTACTCTGGGCCCCGTGATTCACCCCTCCACTTT. Its translation: CASSYSGPRDSPLHF.

This clonotype has a count of ten or more. The chain has TRBV5-6 and TRBJ1-2, with D possibly being TRBD1 (6 bases). Germline-derived CDR1 and CDR2 are SGHDT and YYEEEE. This CDR3 is 12 amino acids long. Trimming shortened V by 1 base and J by 7 bases, and 8 bases separated the two germline ends. The DNA for the CDR3 is TGTGCCAGCAGCTTGTGGACAGCTGGCTACACCTTC. Amino acid sequence: CASSLWTAGYTF.